This TCR beta chain was profiled in a study of blood T cells in healthy people across ages. Overall study findings and caveats: More naive CD4+ cells and higher diversity marked long-lived donors relative to aged donors. Expanded clonotype shifts may have been confounded, as the donors had an unknown CMV status.

CDR1 and CDR2 (germline): MGHRA, YSYEKL. CDR3 size: 15 residues. V gave up 1 base and J gave up 1 base, with 10 bases separating them. At least 6.5 million PBMCs were isolated per sample. The use of a sample-barcoded 5' primer and a J-beta primer mix characterized a second PCR of roughly 6 to 11 cycles. Each CDR3 protein gets one entry after TCRdb re-called the 5' RACE reads with MiXCR. Of over 1,300,000 distinct CDR3 sequences in the sample, approximately 63% are singletons; the top ten hold over 5%. About this clonotype: The antigen remains undetermined.

The sample consisted of blood. The chain joins TRBV4-1 to TRBJ2-5; D is perhaps TRBD2 (5 bases). The TCR comes from a man between 18 and 35 years old in good health. CDR3 sequence: CASSQAGMIQETQYF. DNA for the CDR3: TGCGCCAGCAGCCAAGCGGGGATGATCCAAGAGACCCAGTACTTC.